The entry that follows covers one TCR beta chain sequence. What it binds is not known. The sample belongs to a study of shared clonotypes between healthy human individuals. Overall study results and limits: Compared with memory subsets, naive subsets generally had larger estimated richness.

TCRdb's copy holds only in-frame clones and misses some; the assay was immunoSEQ multiplex PCR. The table has more than 2 million clones, about 94% seen once. The V gene end was trimmed by 3 bases and the J gene end by 5 bases; junction bases not matched to a gene: 4. The CDR3 is 13 residues long. Germline values: CDR1 SGDLS, CDR2 YYNGEE. The naive CD8 population came from CD45RO-negative cells selected for CCR7, without terminally differentiated effector memory CD45RA+ cells. This TCR was recovered from a man aged 18 to 30 in good health. Some clones in this sample may be carry-over from other donors' samples. The sequenced material came from naive CD8+ T cells from PBMCs. This chain uses TRBV9 with TRBJ2-5, with TRBD1 matching 7 bases. In DNA, the CDR3 is TGTGCCAGCAGCGGAGGGGGCTGGGAGACCCAGTACTTC. It specifies CASSGGGWETQYF.